The clone carrying this T cell receptor (beta chain) occurred a few times. The antigen is unknown. The second PCR ran roughly 7 to 12 cycles with a sample-barcoded 5' primer and J-beta primers. Using its own MiXCR run on the 5' RACE reads, TCRdb lists one record per CDR3 protein. The sample lists about a million distinct CDR3 sequences, around 54% seen once, with 20% to 25% in the top ten. These data are taken from a study of blood T cells in healthy people across ages. Study-wide results and caveats: Donor CMV status was unknown, possibly confounding expanded clonotype changes.

The CDR3 covers 15 residues. CDR1 and CDR2 from the germline V gene are MNHEY and SVGAGI. With V trimmed by 5 bases and J by 0 bases, 4 bases remained unmatched. This clonotype originated in a woman in her sixties or seventies in good health. The sequencing sample was made of blood. The chain couples TRBV6-5 to TRBJ1-1; TRBD1 matches at 9 bases. For the CDR3, the DNA is TGTGCCAGCAGTCCCGGGACAGGGTTGAACACTGAAGCTTTCTTT. Its translation is CASSPGTGLNTEAFF.